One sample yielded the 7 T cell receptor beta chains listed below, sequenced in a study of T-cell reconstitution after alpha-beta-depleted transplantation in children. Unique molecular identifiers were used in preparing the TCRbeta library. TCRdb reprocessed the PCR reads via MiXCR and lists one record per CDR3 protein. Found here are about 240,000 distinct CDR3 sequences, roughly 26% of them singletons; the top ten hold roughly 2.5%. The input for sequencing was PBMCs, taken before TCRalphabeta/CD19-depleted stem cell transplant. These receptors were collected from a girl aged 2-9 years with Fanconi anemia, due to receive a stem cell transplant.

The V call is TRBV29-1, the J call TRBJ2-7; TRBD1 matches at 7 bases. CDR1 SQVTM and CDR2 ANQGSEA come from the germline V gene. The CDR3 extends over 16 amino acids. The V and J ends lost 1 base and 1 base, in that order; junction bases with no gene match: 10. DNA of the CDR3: TGCAGCGTTGAAGCCCCGTTAGGACAGGCTTCCTACGAGCAGTACTTC. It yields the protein CSVEAPLGQASYEQYF.

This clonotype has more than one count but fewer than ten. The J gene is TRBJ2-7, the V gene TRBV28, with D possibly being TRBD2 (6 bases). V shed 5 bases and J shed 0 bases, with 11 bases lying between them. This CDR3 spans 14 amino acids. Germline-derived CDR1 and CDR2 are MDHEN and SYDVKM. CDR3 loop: CASSKGLRSYEQYF. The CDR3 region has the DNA TGTGCCAGCAGTAAGGGACTCCGCTCCTACGAGCAGTACTTC.

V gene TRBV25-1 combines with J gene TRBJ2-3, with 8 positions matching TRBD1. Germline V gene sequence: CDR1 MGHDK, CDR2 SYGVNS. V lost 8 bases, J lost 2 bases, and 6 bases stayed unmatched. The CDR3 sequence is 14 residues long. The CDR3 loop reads CASVRTGNTDTQYF. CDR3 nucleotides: TGTGCCAGCGTTAGGACAGGGAACACAGATACGCAGTATTTT.

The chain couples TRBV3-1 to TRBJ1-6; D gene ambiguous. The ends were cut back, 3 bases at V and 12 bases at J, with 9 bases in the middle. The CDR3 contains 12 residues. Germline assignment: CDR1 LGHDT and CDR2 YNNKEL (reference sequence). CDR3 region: CASSQAVGPLHF. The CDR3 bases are TGTGCCAGCAGCCAGGCGGTGGGACCCCTCCACTTT.

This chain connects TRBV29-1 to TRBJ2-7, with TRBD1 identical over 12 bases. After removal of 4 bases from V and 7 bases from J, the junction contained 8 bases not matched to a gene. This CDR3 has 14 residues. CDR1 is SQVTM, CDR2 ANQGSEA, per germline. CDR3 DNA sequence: TGCAGCGTTGGGGGGGGGACAGGGGGCGAAGAGCAGTACTTC. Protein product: CSVGGGTGGEEQYF.

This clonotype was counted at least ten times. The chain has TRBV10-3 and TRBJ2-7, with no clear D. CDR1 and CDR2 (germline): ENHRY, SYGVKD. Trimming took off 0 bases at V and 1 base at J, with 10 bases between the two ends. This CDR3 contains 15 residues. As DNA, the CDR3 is TGTGCCATCAGTGAGTCGTTTTCTTATTCCTACGAGCAGTACTTC. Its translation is CAISESFSYSYEQYF.

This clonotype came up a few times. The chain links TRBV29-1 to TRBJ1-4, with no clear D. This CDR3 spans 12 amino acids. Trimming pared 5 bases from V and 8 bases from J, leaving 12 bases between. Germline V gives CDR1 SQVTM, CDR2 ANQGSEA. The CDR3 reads CSVYAGGEKLFF. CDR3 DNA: TGCAGCGTTTATGCAGGTGGCGAAAAACTGTTTTTT. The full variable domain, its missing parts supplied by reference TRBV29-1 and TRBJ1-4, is SAVISQKPSRDICQRGTSLTIQCQVDSQVTMMFWYRQQPGQSLTLIATANQGSEATYESGFVIDKFPISRPNLTFSTLTVSNMSPEDSSIYLCSVYAGGEKLFFGSGTQLSVL.